A single sample gave rise to the 18 T cell receptor beta chains below, sequenced in a study of blood T cells in healthy people across ages. The use of a sample-barcoded 5' primer and a J-beta primer mix characterized a second PCR of about 7 to 12 cycles. TCRdb reprocessed the 5' RACE reads via MiXCR and lists one record per CDR3 protein. The sample gives roughly 1.4 million distinct CDR3 sequences, almost 60% of which show up once; 6.5% to 8.5% is in the top ten. Sequencing was performed on blood. The receptors here all came from a man aged 18 to 29 in good health.

This clonotype was counted ten times or more. The CDR3 protein is CSARVPGSPEQYF. Written as DNA, the CDR3 is TGCAGTGCTAGAGTTCCCGGGTCACCAGAGCAGTATTTT. V usage is TRBV20-1 and J usage is TRBJ2-3; no clear D gene. CDR3 length: 13 residues. The ends were cut back, 1 base at V and 11 bases at J, with 16 bases in the middle. Germline lookup yields CDR1 DFQATT and CDR2 SNEGSKA (reference sequence).

This clonotype was counted between two and nine times. V is TRBV20-1 and J is TRBJ2-3; D unclear. CDR3 length equals 11 residues. The germline V and J ends were trimmed by 6 bases and 4 bases, with 8 bases remaining between them. From germline, CDR1 is DFQATT and CDR2 SNEGSKA (reference sequence). CDR3 DNA sequence: TGCAGTGCCCCCATGGCAGATACGCAGTATTTT. It encodes CSAPMADTQYF.

The chain uses TRBV21-1 and TRBJ2-5; TRBD1, the D gene given by the table, was not confirmed from the DNA. The J call could be wrong; TRBJ2-7 is a better fit for the DNA end. TRBV21-1 is given as a pseudogene. The CDR3 is 15 residues long. In DNA, the CDR3 is TGTGCCAGCAGCAAAGAGGGACAGGGGGCTTACGAGCAGTACTTC. Its translation: CASSKEGQGAYEQYF.

This chain joins TRBV20-1 and TRBJ1-5; TRBD1 agrees at 10 bases. Germline CDR1 is DFQATT and CDR2 is SNEGSKA (reference sequence). The CDR3 runs 12 residues. J was trimmed by 10 bases and V by 6 bases; bases with no gene match: 6. For the CDR3, the DNA is TGCAGTGCCTGGACAGGGGGAATCCCCCAGCATTTT. This translates into CSAWTGGIPQHF.

V gene TRBV20-1 combines with J gene TRBJ2-7, with 7 positions matching TRBD1. V was pared by 0 bases and J by 5 bases, with 7 bases of the junction left unmatched. CDR3 size: 14 residues. Per germline, CDR1 DFQATT and CDR2 SNEGSKA (reference sequence). This CDR3 is CSARDDREFHEQYF. The DNA of the CDR3 is TGCAGTGCTAGAGACGACAGGGAATTCCACGAGCAGTACTTC.

The rearrangement uses TRBV29-1 and TRBJ2-3, with 12 bases matching TRBD2. This CDR3 contains 19 residues. CDR1 is SQVTM, CDR2 ANQGSEA, per germline. The V gene end was trimmed by 6 bases and the J gene end by 0 bases; junction bases not matched to a gene: 16. CDR3 region: CSVGGTSGGRAFSTDTQYF. The CDR3 DNA is TGCAGCGTGGGGGGTACTAGCGGGGGGCGCGCCTTTAGCACAGATACGCAGTATTTT.

The chain couples TRBV25-1 to TRBJ2-1; TRBD2 matches 8 bases. The trim removed 3 bases at V and 7 bases at J, leaving 5 bases unmatched. Germline assignment: CDR1 MGHDK and CDR2 SYGVNS. CDR3 size: 14 residues. The CDR3: CASSDLTGGNEQFF. CDR3 coding DNA: TGTGCCAGCAGTGATTTAACGGGGGGGAATGAGCAGTTCTTC.

Comments on this clonotype: The junction departs from the called germline gene at one end, perhaps through a read error. The chain joins TRBV10-3 to TRBJ2-3, with TRBD2 matching 8 bases. Germline values: CDR1 ENHRY, CDR2 SYGVKD. CDR3 length equals 15 residues. The CDR3 reads CAINVEAGVTGTQYF. The CDR3 nucleotides are TGTGCCATCAACGTCGAAGCGGGGGTGACAGGTACGCAGTATTTT.

This sequence joins TRBV3-1 and TRBJ1-4; D perhaps matches TRBD1 (6 bases). Trimming left V 3 bases short and J 6 bases short, with 17 bases between. The germline V gene encodes CDR1 LGHDT and CDR2 YNNKEL (reference sequence). The CDR3 sequence is 16 residues long. CDR3 nucleotides: TGTGCCAGCAGCCAGGCGGACAGTTTAGAAGATGAAAAACTGTTTTTT. Amino acid sequence: CASSQADSLEDEKLFF.

This chain joins TRBV4-1 and TRBJ2-7; TRBD2 matches 7 bases. From germline, CDR1 is MGHRA and CDR2 YSYEKL. CDR3 length equals 17 residues. The J segment lost 0 bases and the V segment lost 3 bases, leaving 11 bases of the junction unmatched. CDR3 bases: TGCGCCAGCAGCCACCTGGGAAGAGCGGGACCCTCCTACGAGCAGTACTTC. Protein: CASSHLGRAGPSYEQYF.

This clonotype was seen more than once but under ten times. The genes are TRBV20-1 and TRBJ2-7; D unresolved. The CDR3 consists of 12 residues. Trimming left V 5 bases short and J 4 bases short, with 12 bases between. The germline V gene has CDR1 DFQATT and CDR2 SNEGSKA (reference sequence). CDR3 amino acids: CSAPGSLYEQYF. For the CDR3, the DNA is TGCAGTGCTCCCGGGTCACTTTACGAGCAGTACTTC.

The chain employs TRBV6-4 and TRBJ2-4; no clear D gene. The J call is uncertain, as TRBJ2-7 better fits the DNA end. Germline-derived CDR1 and CDR2 are MRHNA and SNTAGT. The CDR3 length is 11 residues. CDR3 in DNA: TGTGCCAGCGACTTGTCCTACGAGCAGTACTTC. Encoded protein: CASDLSYEQYF.

The genes are TRBV3-1 and TRBJ1-1; D gene uncertain. V gave up 1 base and J gave up 6 bases, with 9 bases separating them. There are 13 residues in the CDR3. Germline values: CDR1 LGHDT, CDR2 YNNKEL (reference sequence). The DNA of the CDR3 is TGTGCCAGCAGCCAAGGCAGCGGGGCTGAAGCTTTCTTT. It encodes CASSQGSGAEAFF.

V is TRBV5-1 and J is TRBJ2-1; possibly TRBD2 for D (6 bases). The CDR3 runs 15 residues. The germline V gene has CDR1 SGHRS and CDR2 YFSETQ. V was trimmed by 6 bases and J by 5 bases, leaving 18 bases between them. The CDR3 nucleotides are TGCGCCAGCAACGCGGGGACTCTCAATGACAATGAGCAGTTCTTC. Protein: CASNAGTLNDNEQFF. Complete variable domain (other parts from reference TRBV5-1 and TRBJ2-1): KAGVTQTPRYLIKTRGQQVTLSCSPISGHRSVSWYQQTPGQGLQFLFEYFSETQRNKGNFPGRFSGRQFSNSRSEMNVSTLELGDSALYLCASNAGTLNDNEQFFGPGTRLTVL.

This chain connects TRBV11-2 to TRBJ2-2; D unclear. Germline loops: CDR1 SGHAT, CDR2 FQNNGV. The CDR3 length is 15 residues. Trimming cost V 5 bases and J 4 bases, with 14 bases left between them. This CDR3 is CASSPSLGFTGELFF. CDR3 DNA sequence: TGTGCCAGCAGCCCAAGCTTGGGGTTCACCGGGGAGCTGTTTTTT.

This chain links TRBV12-3 or TRBV12-4 with TRBJ2-3; 7 nucleotides align to TRBD2. The J segment lost 0 bases and the V segment lost 6 bases, leaving 3 bases of the junction unmatched. The CDR3 contains 14 residues. For the CDR3, the DNA is TGTGCCAGCAGGAGCGGGGCTAGCACAGATACGCAGTATTTT. Translation gives CASRSGASTDTQYF.

The chain carries TRBV27 and TRBJ2-3, with D unresolved. Germline CDR1 is MNHEY and CDR2 is SMNVEV (reference sequence). The ends were cut back, 2 bases at V and 3 bases at J, with 12 bases in the middle. The CDR3 covers 15 residues. In DNA form, the CDR3 reads TGTGCCAGCAGTTTAGTACGTTCGGGTACAGATACGCAGTATTTT. This translates into CASSLVRSGTDTQYF.

The genes are TRBV12-3 or TRBV12-4 and TRBJ1-5; D is perhaps TRBD1 (5 bases). Trimming stripped 1 base from V and 6 bases from J, with 13 bases between. The CDR3 runs 15 residues. CDR3 region: CASSLGGLRTQPQHF. The CDR3 DNA reads TGTGCCAGCAGTTTAGGGGGACTTAGGACTCAGCCCCAGCATTTT.